A single sample gave rise to the 29 T cell receptor beta chains below, sequenced in a study of blood T cell repertoires in COVID-19. Profiling relied on immunoSEQ multiplex PCR, and the TCRdb table lists in-frame clones only, not all of them. The repertoire holds 240,000 or so clones, with 82% as singletons. Input material: peripheral blood. These TCRs come from a woman at least 80 years old with acute or convalescent COVID-19.

This chain uses TRBV5-1 with TRBJ2-5, with a tentative D call TRBD1 (5 bases). Germline V CDR1 and CDR2: SGHRS, YFSETQ. The CDR3 loop spans 13 amino acids. Trimming shortened V by 4 bases and J by 6 bases, and 13 bases separated the two germline ends. The CDR3 DNA is TGCGCCAGCAGCGACAGTGGCCTGAAGACCCAGTACTTC. Translation gives CASSDSGLKTQYF.

The J gene is TRBJ1-5, the V gene TRBV9, with 7 bases identical to TRBD1. Germline V gene sequence: CDR1 SGDLS, CDR2 YYNGEE. V shed 0 bases, J shed 9 bases, and the junction held 3 bases outside the gene matches. The CDR3 has 13 amino acids. CDR3 nucleotide sequence: TGTGCCAGCAGCGTAGGAAACAGGGGGCCCCAGCATTTT. Translating gives CASSVGNRGPQHF.

This chain joins TRBV6-1 and TRBJ2-7; 7 bases match TRBD2. V shed 3 bases, J shed 5 bases, and the junction held 4 bases outside the gene matches. CDR1 is MNHNS, CDR2 SASEGT, per germline. The CDR3 covers 13 residues. The chain's CDR3 is CASSEGRGNEQYF. The CDR3 nucleotides are TGTGCCAGCAGTGAGGGGCGGGGGAACGAGCAGTACTTC.

The J gene is TRBJ2-1, the V gene TRBV7-5; the table's D call of TRBD2 was not tested on the DNA. TRBV7-5 is a documented pseudogene. The CDR3 is 20 amino acids. CDR3 in amino acids: CARSFMPLLWRETRNNEQFF. The CDR3 region has the DNA TGTGCCAGAAGCTTTATGCCGCTTCTTTGGCGGGAAACCAGAAACAATGAGCAGTTCTTC.

J is TRBJ1-2 and V is TRBV6-5; D may be TRBD1 (6 bases). CDR3 size: 14 residues. Germline CDR1 reads MNHEY; CDR2 reads SVGAGI. The V end was cut by 7 bases, the J end by 0 bases, with 12 bases between. CDR3 sequence (DNA): TGTGCCAGCACTCGGGGGGCCTCTAACTATGGCTACACCTTC. Protein: CASTRGASNYGYTF.

The chain is built from TRBV3-1 (or the pseudogene TRBV3-2) and TRBJ2-4, with TRBD2 matching over 9 bases. Germline CDR1 and CDR2: LGHDT and YNNKEL (reference sequence). The CDR3 is 15 residues long. Germline trimming cut 4 bases from V and 6 bases from J; bases unmatched to any gene: 7. The CDR3 nucleotides are TGTGCCAGCAGCCCAGGGGGTAGCGGGAGAAACATTCAGTACTTC. This gives the protein CASSPGGSGRNIQYF.

This chain links TRBV11-3 with TRBJ2-1, with D possibly matching TRBD1 (6 bases). Per the germline V gene, CDR1 is SGHNT and CDR2 is YENEEA. The V end lost 1 base, the J end lost 8 bases, and 21 bases lay between the germline ends. The CDR3 length is 17 residues. CDR3 nucleotide sequence: TGTGCCAGCAGCTTAGCCCCCGGGACAAACCCGATCGATGAGCAGTTCTTC. It specifies CASSLAPGTNPIDEQFF. Full variable domain (remainder filled in from reference TRBV11-3 and TRBJ2-1): EAGVVQSPRYKIIEKKQPVAFWCNPISGHNTLYWYLQNLGQGPELLIRYENEEAVDDSQLPKDRFSAERLKGVDSTLKIQPAELGDSAVYLCASSLAPGTNPIDEQFFGPGTRLTVL.

This clone was counted a single time. The chain recombines TRBV5-1 with TRBJ2-5, with a tentative D call TRBD1 (7 bases). V shed 4 bases and J shed 4 bases, with 11 bases lying between them. The germline CDR1 and CDR2 sequences are SGHRS and YFSETQ. The CDR3 runs to 13 residues. The CDR3 DNA sequence: TGCGCCAGCAGCCCGCAGGGGGGAGAGACCCAGTACTTC. Translation: CASSPQGGETQYF.

This chain connects TRBV18 to TRBJ2-5, with 9 bases lining up with TRBD1. Germline trimming cut 0 bases from V and 5 bases from J; bases unmatched to any gene: 4. Germline loops: CDR1 KGHSH, CDR2 LQKENI. The CDR3 loop spans 15 amino acids. CDR3 protein: CASSPPGTGRETQYF. CDR3 in DNA: TGTGCCAGCTCACCACCGGGGACAGGGCGGGAGACCCAGTACTTC.

As regards this clone: Distinct nucleotide sequences in the sample also encode this CDR3. The J gene is TRBJ2-7, the V gene TRBV18, with 7 bases aligning to TRBD1. The CDR3 contains 17 residues. V trimming: 5 bases; J trimming: 3 bases; junction bases outside the gene matches: 16. Germline CDR1 reads KGHSH; CDR2 reads LQKENI. The CDR3 DNA reads as TGTGCCAGCTCAGACCGGCAGGGGGTAGCGAGTTTCTACGAGCAGTACTTC. This codes for CASSDRQGVASFYEQYF.

The CDR3 reads CATRPGDTGIHGYTF. In DNA form, the CDR3 reads TGTGCCACCAGACCAGGAGACACAGGGATCCATGGCTACACCTTC. This chain links TRBV15 with TRBJ1-2, with D possibly TRBD1 on 6 matching bases. The length of the CDR3 is 15 residues. V shed 6 bases and J shed 6 bases, with 20 bases lying between them. From germline, CDR1 is LNHNV and CDR2 YYDKDF (reference sequence).

V is TRBV5-1 and J is TRBJ2-1, with D tentatively TRBD1 (5 bases). CDR1 and CDR2 from the germline V gene are SGHRS and YFSETQ. Trimming shortened V by 4 bases and J by 1 base, and 12 bases separated the two germline ends. There are 15 residues in the CDR3. CDR3 protein: CASSISTVSYNEQFF. The CDR3 DNA follows: TGCGCCAGCAGCATATCGACAGTTTCCTACAATGAGCAGTTCTTC.

The DNA for the CDR3 is TGTGCCAGCAGTGAATCTAACAGGGCGGGCGAAAAACTGTTTTTT. Amino acids: CASSESNRAGEKLFF. The genes are TRBV6-1 and TRBJ1-4; a possible D gene is TRBD1 (6 bases). V lost 2 bases and J lost 8, with 15 bases in between. The CDR3 has 15 amino acids. The germline V gene encodes CDR1 MNHNS and CDR2 SASEGT.

This rearrangement joins TRBV4-1 to TRBJ1-2; TRBD1 matches at 8 bases. The CDR3 length is 15 residues. Germline V gives CDR1 MGHRA, CDR2 YSYEKL. The trim removed 1 base at V and 8 bases at J, leaving 9 bases unmatched. Written as DNA, the CDR3 is TGCGCCAGCAGCCAAGTATCCAGGGGGCTGGAGGGCTACACCTTC. Protein sequence: CASSQVSRGLEGYTF.

This clone has only a few counts. The chain couples TRBV30 to TRBJ2-1; tentative D call: TRBD2 (6 bases). Germline CDR1 is GTSNPN and CDR2 is SVGIG (reference sequence). V dropped 4 bases and J dropped 4 bases, with 17 bases sitting between them. The length of the CDR3 is 15 residues. The CDR3 protein is CAWTLLAGPYNEQFF. The CDR3 DNA follows: TGTGCCTGGACCTTACTGGCGGGACCTTACAATGAGCAGTTCTTC.

The chain is built from TRBV5-6 and TRBJ1-2, with a possible D match to TRBD1 (5 bases). The ends were cut back, 7 bases at V and 0 bases at J, with 13 bases in the middle. The CDR3 has 14 residues. Per germline, CDR1 SGHDT and CDR2 YYEEEE. DNA for the CDR3: TGTGCCAGCTGCCGACAGACAGCTAACTATGGCTACACCTTC. Encoded protein: CASCRQTANYGYTF.

The chain joins TRBV6-6 to TRBJ2-3; TRBD2 is a possible D gene (5 bases). The germline V gene encodes CDR1 MNHNY and CDR2 SVGAGI (reference sequence). V was pared by 4 bases and J by 1 base, with 12 bases between. The CDR3 is made up of 15 amino acids. CDR3 amino acids: CASSSGLGGTDTQYF. CDR3 nucleotide sequence: TGTGCCAGCAGTTCCGGACTCGGGGGCACAGATACGCAGTATTTT.

This clone was seen only a few times. The chain couples TRBV7-9 to TRBJ2-5; D not resolved. This CDR3 has 11 amino acids. The V end was cut by 4 bases, the J end by 5 bases, with 5 bases between. Germline values: CDR1 SEHNR, CDR2 FQNEAQ (reference sequence). The DNA of the CDR3 is TGTGCCAGCAGCTCTGGCGAGACCCAGTACTTC. Translation: CASSSGETQYF.

The gene calls are TRBV7-9 and TRBJ1-2; perhaps TRBD1 as D (6 bases). Germline values: CDR1 SEHNR, CDR2 FQNEAQ (reference sequence). The CDR3 covers 13 residues. V lost 4 bases and J lost 8, with 14 bases in between. CDR3 sequence (DNA): TGTGCCAGCAGCTCTACAGGGTCTAGGGGCTACACCTTC. The encoded protein is CASSSTGSRGYTF.

The chain is built from TRBV18 and TRBJ1-2; maybe TRBD1 (5 bases). The CDR3 runs 16 residues. The V and J ends lost 3 bases and 0 bases respectively, with 14 bases between them. Germline V CDR1 and CDR2: KGHSH, LQKENI. CDR3 in amino acids: CASSPFRDSTNYGYTF. In DNA form, the CDR3 reads TGTGCCAGCTCACCCTTCCGGGACTCTACTAACTATGGCTACACCTTC. The full variable domain, in which reference TRBV18 and TRBJ1-2 provide the parts outside the CDR3, is NAGVMQNPRHLVRRRGQEARLRCSPMKGHSHVYWYRQLPEEGLKFMVYLQKENIIDESGMPKERFSAEFPKEGPSILRIQQVVRGDSAAYFCASSPFRDSTNYGYTFGSGTRLTVV.

This clone was found a few times. The chain combines TRBV18 with TRBJ1-5; 7 positions agree with TRBD1. The CDR3 consists of 20 residues. CDR1 and CDR2 from the germline V gene are KGHSH and LQKENI. The V and J ends lost 2 bases and 2 bases, in that order; junction bases with no gene match: 18. The DNA for the CDR3 is TGTGCCAGCTCACCAGGGTCGGGACAGAATGCCCTTTTGGGCAATCAGCCCCAGCATTTT. This codes for CASSPGSGQNALLGNQPQHF.

The chain joins TRBV7-2 to TRBJ1-2; no firm D call. The CDR3 loop spans 12 amino acids. Trimming removed 6 bases from V and 9 bases from J, with 14 bases in between. The germline V gene encodes CDR1 SGHTA and CDR2 FQGNSA. DNA for the CDR3: TGTGCCAGCAGTTTACGGGGTCTCAGCTACACCTTC. Translation: CASSLRGLSYTF.

The chain is built from TRBV2 and TRBJ1-5; D gene unclear. The CDR3 has 15 amino acids. V was clipped by 3 bases and J by 5 bases, with 14 bases between them. CDR1 is SNHLY, CDR2 FYNNEI, per germline. CDR3 bases: TGTGCCAGCAGTGAGGGCAAGTTCTCATATCAGCCCCAGCATTTT. It specifies CASSEGKFSYQPQHF.

V is TRBV5-4 and J is TRBJ1-2; perhaps TRBD1 as D (6 bases). CDR1 and CDR2 (germline): SGHNT, YYREEE (reference sequence). V was pared by 0 bases and J by 1 base, with 16 bases between. The CDR3 covers 17 residues. This CDR3 is CASSLEWGEQGNYGYTF. In DNA, the CDR3 is TGTGCCAGCAGCTTGGAGTGGGGCGAACAGGGTAACTATGGCTACACCTTC.

The CDR3 DNA is TGTGCCAGCTCACCTCTGGACACGACAGATACGCAGTATTTT. Residues: CASSPLDTTDTQYF. The chain uses TRBV18 and TRBJ2-3; a weak D match, TRBD1 (5 bases). V lost 3 bases to trimming and J lost 3 bases, with 10 bases between them. Looked up from germline, CDR1 is KGHSH and CDR2 is LQKENI. This CDR3 contains 14 residues.

The chain uses TRBV2 and TRBJ2-1, with D possibly TRBD1 on 6 matching bases. Germline lookup yields CDR1 SNHLY and CDR2 FYNNEI. Trimming stripped 3 bases from V and 6 bases from J, with 15 bases between. CDR3 length equals 15 residues. CDR3 nucleotides: TGTGCCAGCAGTGACTTGTCCAAAGGGGGCAATGAGCAGTTCTTC. This encodes CASSDLSKGGNEQFF.

The chain employs TRBV3-1 (or the pseudogene TRBV3-2) and TRBJ2-5, with D perhaps matching TRBD2 (6 bases). The CDR3 totals 14 residues. Trimming took 4 bases from V and 5 from J, leaving 14 bases between them. Looked up from germline, CDR1 is LGHDT and CDR2 is YNNKEL (reference sequence). The CDR3 loop is CASSPRRGWETQYF. The CDR3 nucleotides read TGTGCCAGCAGCCCGCGGAGGGGTTGGGAGACCCAGTACTTC.

The genes are TRBV7-7 and TRBJ2-3; possibly TRBD2 for D (5 bases). The CDR3 length is 15 residues. CDR1 is SSHAT, CDR2 FNYEAQ, per germline (reference sequence). Trimming shortened V by 5 bases and J by 5 bases, and 17 bases separated the two germline ends. CDR3: CASSLGSRAGDTQYF. The CDR3 region has the DNA TGTGCCAGCAGCCTAGGCAGTAGGGCGGGAGATACGCAGTATTTT.

This rearrangement joins TRBV11-2 to TRBJ2-1; D may be TRBD1 (6 bases). The CDR3 is 14 amino acids. Germline CDR1 and CDR2: SGHAT and FQNNGV. Deletions cut 2 bases from V and 10 bases from J, with 15 bases between. DNA of the CDR3: TGTGCCAGCAGCTTAATCGGACAGCCGTCGGAGCAGTTCTTC. Translating it yields CASSLIGQPSEQFF. Variable domain in full (rest from reference TRBV11-2 and TRBJ2-1): EAGVAQSPRYKIIEKRQSVAFWCNPISGHATLYWYQQILGQGPKLLIQFQNNGVVDDSQLPKDRFSAERLKGVDSTLKIQPAKLEDSAVYLCASSLIGQPSEQFFGPGTRLTVL.